Each of the 19 T cell receptor beta chains below was sequenced from the same sample in a study of T-cell reconstitution after alpha-beta-depleted transplantation in children. The TCRbeta library incorporated unique molecular identifiers. TCRdb re-analysed the PCR reads in MiXCR, keeping a single row per CDR3 protein. The sample includes 230,000 or so distinct CDR3 sequences, more than 10% of them seen just once. The sample here was PBMCs from the stem cell graft donor, taken from the stem cell graft. The receptors come from a human donor who donated a stem cell graft to a child with acute lymphoblastic leukemia.

This clonotype was seen repeatedly, ten times or more. J is TRBJ2-5 and V is TRBV12-3 or TRBV12-4; 7 nucleotides match TRBD2. V trimming: 6 bases; J trimming: 2 bases; junction bases outside the gene matches: 9. The CDR3 runs to 15 residues. The CDR3 nucleotides are TGTGCCAGCAGCGCCGGGGGGTTTCCACAAGAGACCCAGTACTTC. Translated: CASSAGGFPQETQYF.

The chain carries TRBV7-9 and TRBJ1-1; D not certain. V was trimmed by 7 bases and J by 6 bases, leaving 9 bases between them. The CDR3 length is 11 residues. CDR1 SEHNR and CDR2 FQNEAQ come from the germline V gene (reference sequence). The CDR3 loop reads CASILGAEAFF. DNA for the CDR3: TGTGCCAGCATCCTCGGCGCTGAAGCTTTCTTT.

In regard to this clonotype: This may be a read error, as it is one base from a much larger clone. The J gene is TRBJ1-2, the V gene TRBV20-1, with D unclear. The CDR3 contains 11 residues. V was clipped by 3 bases and J by 2 bases, with 4 bases between them. Germline assignment: CDR1 DFQATT and CDR2 SNEGSKA (reference sequence). The CDR3 reads CSASFNYGYTF. DNA of the CDR3: TGCAGTGCTAGCTTCAACTATGGCTACACCTTC.

This clonotype was detected ten times or more. The V call is TRBV5-6, the J call TRBJ1-5, with 7 nucleotides matching TRBD1. CDR3 length: 14 residues. In germline, CDR1 is SGHDT, CDR2 YYEEEE. V lost 3 bases to trimming and J lost 7 bases; unmatched junction nucleotides: 7. CDR3 nucleotide sequence: TGTGCCAGCAGCTCTACAGGGGCGGTGCAGCCCCAGCATTTT. Translated: CASSSTGAVQPQHF.

This clonotype was observed many times. The chain links TRBV6-5 to TRBJ2-5; TRBD1 is a possible D gene (6 bases). Germline V gene data show CDR1 as MNHEY and CDR2 as SVGAGI. The ends were cut back, 4 bases at V and 1 base at J, with 13 bases in the middle. The CDR3 loop spans 15 amino acids. The chain's CDR3 is CASSSRGLRQETQYF. CDR3 sequence (DNA): TGTGCCAGCAGTTCCAGGGGTTTGCGCCAAGAGACCCAGTACTTC.

This clonotype was seen many times. J is TRBJ1-2 and V is TRBV18; D gene ambiguous. Germline V CDR1 and CDR2: KGHSH, LQKENI. V was shortened by 1 base and J by 5 bases, with 14 bases between the two germline ends. This CDR3 comprises 15 residues. The DNA for the CDR3 is TGTGCCAGCTCACCACGGAGGGAAGAATTATATGGCTACACCTTC. Amino acids: CASSPRREELYGYTF.

The sample holds many counts of this clonotype. The chain employs TRBV7-8 and TRBJ1-2; the D is unclear. Trimming stripped 2 bases from V and 4 bases from J, with 14 bases between. This CDR3 has 15 amino acids. Germline CDR1 is SGHVS and CDR2 is FQNEAQ. The CDR3 is CASSLSSVFRYGYTF. The DNA of the CDR3 is TGTGCCAGCAGCTTATCCTCGGTATTCCGCTATGGCTACACCTTC.

This chain uses TRBV5-5 with TRBJ2-1; 11 bases are a match to TRBD2. CDR3 length equals 15 residues. V lost 3 bases to trimming and J lost 7 bases; unmatched junction nucleotides: 6. The V gene's germline CDR1 is SGHKS and CDR2 YYEKEE (reference sequence). The CDR3 loop is CASSSLAGGLNEQFF. DNA of the CDR3: TGTGCCAGCAGCTCGCTAGCGGGAGGATTGAATGAGCAGTTCTTC.

This clonotype came up many times. The chain employs TRBV25-1 and TRBJ1-1; D is ambiguous. V was clipped by 4 bases and J by 1 base, with 7 bases between them. This CDR3 has 13 residues. Germline CDR1 and CDR2: MGHDK and SYGVNS. CDR3 DNA: TGTGCCAGCAGTGGACGGGGGAACACTGAAGCTTTCTTT. Translation gives CASSGRGNTEAFF.

The sample holds many counts of this clonotype. V gene TRBV2 combines with J gene TRBJ1-1, with 7 bases aligning to TRBD1. This CDR3 contains 13 residues. Per the germline V gene, CDR1 is SNHLY and CDR2 is FYNNEI. The trim removed 7 bases at V and 3 bases at J, leaving 5 bases unmatched. The CDR3 DNA reads TGTGCCAGCACGAGACAGGGCTACACTGAAGCTTTCTTT. It is translated as CASTRQGYTEAFF.

This clonotype was counted between two and nine times. CDR3 DNA: TGTGCCAGCAGCACATCGGGGAGGGCGAGTGCCTCTGGGGCCAACGTCCTGACTTTC. Its protein product is CASSTSGRASASGANVLTF. This chain connects TRBV3-1 to TRBJ2-6; TRBD2 matches at 7 bases. Germline CDR1 reads LGHDT; CDR2 reads YNNKEL (reference sequence). CDR3 length: 19 amino acids. The V gene end was trimmed by 5 bases and the J gene end by 0 bases; junction bases not matched to a gene: 13.

This clonotype came up many times. The gene calls are TRBV7-9 and TRBJ2-7, with 12 bases identical to TRBD2. Germline trimming cut 5 bases from V and 0 bases from J; bases unmatched to any gene: 8. The CDR3 sequence is 17 residues long. Germline values: CDR1 SEHNR, CDR2 FQNEAQ (reference sequence). Written as DNA, the CDR3 is TGTGCCAGCAGCCCGACTAGCGGGAGAATCTACTCCTACGAGCAGTACTTC. Translated, it gives CASSPTSGRIYSYEQYF.

This clonotype appeared many times. This rearrangement joins TRBV29-1 to TRBJ2-1; possible D gene TRBD2, 6 bases. V was cut by 6 bases and J by 0 bases, with 24 bases left in between. The germline V gene has CDR1 SQVTM and CDR2 ANQGSEA. This CDR3 has 18 amino acids. The CDR3 region is CSVAYFSGVSSSYNEQFF. For the CDR3, the DNA is TGCAGCGTGGCATATTTTTCGGGGGTTTCTAGCTCCTACAATGAGCAGTTCTTC.

This clonotype has a count of ten or more. The chain has TRBV9 and TRBJ1-1, with a possible D match to TRBD1 (6 bases). The CDR3 is 13 residues long. Trimming cost V 4 bases and J 5 bases, with 12 bases left between them. Germline V gives CDR1 SGDLS, CDR2 YYNGEE. CDR3 in DNA: TGTGCCAGCAGCACGGGGGCAGGGACTGAAGCTTTCTTT. Protein sequence: CASSTGAGTEAFF.

The V call is TRBV10-3, the J call TRBJ2-2; D remains ambiguous. The V end lost 7 bases, the J end lost 7 bases, and 10 bases lay between the germline ends. In germline, CDR1 is ENHRY, CDR2 SYGVKD. There are 12 residues in the CDR3. CDR3 in amino acids: CAIKPDVGELFF. CDR3 bases: TGTGCCATCAAGCCGGACGTCGGGGAGCTGTTTTTT.

The sample holds many counts of this clonotype. The rearrangement joins TRBV20-1 to TRBJ2-7, with 7 bases lining up with TRBD1. Germline V gene sequence: CDR1 DFQATT, CDR2 SNEGSKA (reference sequence). J gave up 1 base and V 4 bases, and 10 bases lay outside the gene matches. The CDR3 runs 15 residues. The CDR3, as DNA: TGCAGTGCTACCCCTCGGGACAGCTTTTCCTACGAGCAGTACTTC. This gives the protein CSATPRDSFSYEQYF.

The table lists this clonotype with many counts. The V gene is TRBV12-3 or TRBV12-4, the J gene TRBJ1-1; D gene uncertain. Trimming took 1 base from V and 3 from J, leaving 6 bases between them. This CDR3 is 13 amino acids long. CDR3 nucleotide sequence: TGTGCCAGCAGTTTAGTGGGGTACACTGAAGCTTTCTTT. It translates to CASSLVGYTEAFF.

This clonotype was picked up one time. A much larger clone lies a single base off, so this may be a read error. The chain joins TRBV2 to TRBJ1-1; D is unclear. CDR1 and CDR2 from the germline V gene are SNHLY and FYNNEI. The CDR3 length is 13 residues. The CDR3 nucleotides are TGTGCCAGTGGTGGACTTCCGAACGCTGAAGCTTTCTTT. This gives the protein CASGGLPNAEAFF. The full variable domain, completed using reference TRBV2 and TRBJ1-1, is EPEVTQTPSHQVTQMGQEVILRCVPISNHLYFYWYRQILGQKVEFLVSFYNNEISEKSEIFDDQFSVERPDGSNFTLKIRSTKLEDSAMYFCASGGLPNAEAFFGQGTRLTVV.

This clonotype came up many times. J is TRBJ2-2 and V is TRBV28; D is unresolved. CDR3 size: 13 residues. Between the trimmed V and J ends, which lost 3 bases and 3 bases, there was a span of 5 bases. Germline V gene data show CDR1 as MDHEN and CDR2 as SYDVKM. CDR3 residues: CASSFIHTGELFF. Written as DNA, the CDR3 is TGTGCCAGCAGTTTTATACACACCGGGGAGCTGTTTTTT.